This section outlines one TCR beta chain sequence together with its context. No antigen is known for it. These data originate in a study of T cell repertoires in cytomegalovirus infection. Whole-study results and caveats: The response measured ex vivo was dominated by TCR beta clonotypes (HLA-C-restricted and CMV-specific).

TCRdb independently ran MiXCR on the reads; one entry per CDR3 protein. The sample holds approximately 500,000 distinct CDR3 sequences, about 26% seen once. The origin of this receptor is a human donor in good health (CMV status not recorded). Some clones in this sample may be carry-over from other donors' samples. Material: PBMCs.

In nucleotides, the CDR3 is TGTGCCAGCAGCCCTATGTCCTACAAGACTAGCGGGAGAATCAATGAGCAGTTCTTC. Its translation: CASSPMSYKTSGRINEQFF. The gene calls are TRBV7-2 and TRBJ2-1; 12 nucleotides match TRBD2. This CDR3 spans 19 amino acids. CDR1 SGHTA and CDR2 FQGNSA come from the germline V gene. With 5 bases clipped from V and 6 bases from J, the junction kept 17 bases outside the gene matches.